The rows below give T cell receptor beta chains drawn from one sample of a study of regulatory T cells in long-lasting Graves disease. TCRdb reanalysed the multiplex PCR reads using MiXCR and keeps one entry per CDR3 protein. The sample lists approximately 360,000 distinct CDR3 sequences; around 11% were seen once. This same sample was also part of a study on T cells in Graves' hyperthyroidism and ophthalmopathy.

The material sequenced was peripheral blood mononuclear cells (PBMCs), taken at new diagnosis, from a patient treated with antithyroid drugs. The source is a woman younger than 30 with Graves disease. Both conserved end residues are part of each CDR3. The D gene is left open where the match is weak. Expanded clones are given a class, and other clones once, few, many or no size at all.

clone size	D gene	J gene	V gene	CDR3 protein	CDR3 DNA
many	.	TRBJ1-1	TRBV25-1	CASSEETGVVNTEAFF	TGTGCCAGCAGTGAAGAAACGGGGGTGGTGAACACTGAAGCTTTCTTT
few	TRBD2	TRBJ2-3	TRBV7-9	CASSFVLAGGLTIVDTQYF	TGTGCCAGCAGCTTTGTCCTAGCGGGAGGCCTAACCATCGTAGATACGCAGTATTTT
many	.	TRBJ2-1	TRBV3-1	CASSQETSGNEQFF	TGTGCCAGCAGCCAAGAAACGTCAGGCAATGAGCAGTTCTTC
many	.	TRBJ2-3	TRBV12-3/TRBV12-4	CASSGKANTDTQYF	TGTGCCAGCAGTGGTAAGGCAAACACAGATACGCAGTATTTT
many	TRBD2	TRBJ2-5	TRBV28	CASSFVLGLAGDLGQETQYF	TGTGCCAGCAGTTTCGTCCTGGGACTAGCGGGAGATTTGGGCCAAGAGACCCAGTACTTC
.	TRBD2	TRBJ2-5	TRBV20-1	CSARVTSGNQETQYF	TGCAGTGCTAGAGTCACTAGCGGGAATCAAGAGACCCAGTACTTC
many	.	TRBJ1-5	TRBV28	CASSLKDQPQHF	TGTGCCAGCAGTTTAAAAGATCAGCCCCAGCATTTT
.	TRBD1	TRBJ1-5	TRBV19	CASSIFGGGTDRATNQPQHF	TGTGCCAGTAGTATATTTGGAGGGGGGACCGACAGGGCTACGAATCAGCCCCAGCATTTT
many	TRBD2	TRBJ2-1	TRBV11-3	CASSPRTSLNNEQFF	TGTGCCAGCAGCCCCCGGACTAGCTTAAACAATGAGCAGTTCTTC
.	.	TRBJ1-1	TRBV10-3	CAISGERVLNTEAFF	TGTGCCATCAGTGGGGAGAGAGTTTTGAACACTGAAGCTTTCTTT